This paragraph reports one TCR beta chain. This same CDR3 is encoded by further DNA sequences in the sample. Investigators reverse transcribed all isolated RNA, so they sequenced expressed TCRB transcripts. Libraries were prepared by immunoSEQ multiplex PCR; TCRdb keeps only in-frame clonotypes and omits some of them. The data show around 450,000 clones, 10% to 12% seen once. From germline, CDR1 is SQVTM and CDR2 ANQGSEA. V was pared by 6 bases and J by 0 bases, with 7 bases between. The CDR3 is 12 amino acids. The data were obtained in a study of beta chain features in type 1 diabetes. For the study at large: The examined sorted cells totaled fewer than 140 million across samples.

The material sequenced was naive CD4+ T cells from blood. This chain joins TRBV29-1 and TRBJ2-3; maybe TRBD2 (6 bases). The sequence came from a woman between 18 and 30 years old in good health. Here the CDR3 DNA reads TGCAGCGTGGGACTTAGCACAGATACGCAGTATTTT. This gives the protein CSVGLSTDTQYF.